This is a list of T cell receptor beta chains from one sample in a study of CD8 T cells in Susac syndrome. Each CDR3 protein is one row after TCRdb ran MiXCR on the immunoSEQ multiplex PCR reads. Of about 85,000 distinct CDR3 sequences listed, approximately 95% were seen once; the top ten hold roughly 0.5%. Material for sequencing was CD8+ T cells from PBMCs. Receptors were obtained from a human donor with Susac syndrome. CDR3s include the opening cysteine and the closing phenylalanine or tryptophan. Fields, in order: D gene, clone size, J gene, V gene, CDR3 protein, CDR3 DNA. The D gene is left open where the match is weak. Some rows mark clone size as missing; the rest say once, few, many or name a class of expanded clone.

d_gene: -
abundance: -
j_gene: TRBJ1-5
v_gene: TRBV27
CDR3aa: CASSFNAYQPQHF
CDR3nt: TGTGCCAGCAGTTTTAATGCGTATCAGCCCCAGCATTTT

d_gene: -
abundance: -
j_gene: TRBJ2-7
v_gene: TRBV3-1
CDR3aa: CASSSPTPYEQYF
CDR3nt: TGTGCCAGCAGCTCCCCGACCCCCTACGAGCAGTACTTC

d_gene: -
abundance: -
j_gene: TRBJ2-3
v_gene: TRBV29-1
CDR3aa: CSVEAGVGTDTQYF
CDR3nt: TGCAGCGTTGAAGCGGGAGTGGGCACAGATACGCAGTATTTT

d_gene: -
abundance: -
j_gene: TRBJ2-2
v_gene: TRBV30
CDR3aa: CAWGDPNTGELFF
CDR3nt: TGTGCCTGGGGGGACCCGAACACCGGGGAGCTGTTTTTT

d_gene: TRBD1
abundance: -
j_gene: TRBJ2-7
v_gene: TRBV5-1
CDR3aa: CASSGDRDRVTYEQYF
CDR3nt: TGCGCCAGCAGCGGGGACCGGGACAGGGTTACCTACGAGCAGTACTTC

d_gene: -
abundance: once
j_gene: TRBJ1-5
v_gene: TRBV2
CDR3aa: CASSEGTISNQPQHF
CDR3nt: TGTGCCAGCAGTGAAGGGACAATCAGCAATCAGCCCCAGCATTTT

d_gene: TRBD2
abundance: -
j_gene: TRBJ2-3
v_gene: TRBV5-4
CDR3aa: CASSIEREWRTDTQYF
CDR3nt: TGTGCCAGCAGTATAGAGCGGGAGTGGCGCACAGATACGCAGTATTTT

d_gene: -
abundance: once
j_gene: TRBJ2-4
v_gene: TRBV23-1
CDR3aa: CASSQNGGGHSLAKNIQYF
CDR3nt: TGCGCCAGCAGTCAAAATGGGGGGGGCCACTCTCTAGCCAAAAACATTCAGTACTTC

d_gene: -
abundance: -
j_gene: TRBJ1-2
v_gene: TRBV29-1
CDR3aa: CSVEVALAGPTYGYTF
CDR3nt: TGCAGCGTTGAAGTTGCCCTGGCAGGGCCAACCTATGGCTACACCTTC

d_gene: -
abundance: -
j_gene: TRBJ1-5
v_gene: TRBV19
CDR3aa: CASSSSRQPQHF
CDR3nt: TGTGCCAGTAGTTCCTCAAGGCAGCCCCAGCATTTT

d_gene: -
abundance: -
j_gene: TRBJ1-3
v_gene: TRBV29-1
CDR3aa: CSVEGVPTGSGNTIYF
CDR3nt: TGCAGCGTTGAAGGAGTCCCCACGGGATCTGGAAACACCATATATTTT

d_gene: TRBD1
abundance: -
j_gene: TRBJ2-7
v_gene: TRBV12-3/TRBV12-4
CDR3aa: CASSSRQGLYEQYF
CDR3nt: TGTGCCAGCAGTTCACGACAGGGTTTGTACGAGCAGTACTTC

d_gene: -
abundance: once
j_gene: TRBJ2-1
v_gene: TRBV4-1
CDR3aa: CASSQEGLPSGDEQFF
CDR3nt: TGCGCCAGCAGCCAAGAAGGACTCCCGAGTGGAGATGAGCAGTTCTTC

d_gene: TRBD1
abundance: -
j_gene: TRBJ2-5
v_gene: TRBV14
CDR3aa: CASSQEQGRETQYF
CDR3nt: TGTGCCAGCAGCCAAGAACAGGGGCGGGAGACCCAGTACTTC

d_gene: -
abundance: -
j_gene: TRBJ1-2
v_gene: TRBV29-1
CDR3aa: CSVEAEGGYGYTF
CDR3nt: TGCAGCGTTGAAGCCGAGGGGGGCTATGGCTACACCTTC

d_gene: -
abundance: -
j_gene: TRBJ2-6
v_gene: TRBV30
CDR3aa: CAGPGANVLTF
CDR3nt: TGTGCCGGCCCTGGGGCCAACGTCCTGACTTTC

d_gene: -
abundance: -
j_gene: TRBJ2-2
v_gene: TRBV9
CDR3aa: CASSPSAANTGELFF
CDR3nt: TGTGCCAGCAGCCCATCAGCGGCGAACACCGGGGAGCTGTTTTTT

d_gene: TRBD1
abundance: -
j_gene: TRBJ2-3
v_gene: TRBV20-1
CDR3aa: CSARGRLKGADTQYF
CDR3nt: TGCAGTGCTAGAGGGAGATTAAAGGGGGCGGATACGCAGTATTTT

d_gene: -
abundance: -
j_gene: TRBJ1-2
v_gene: TRBV14
CDR3aa: CASSPPWDSYGYTF
CDR3nt: TGTGCCAGCAGCCCTCCTTGGGACTCTTATGGCTACACCTTC

d_gene: -
abundance: -
j_gene: TRBJ2-5
v_gene: TRBV29-1
CDR3aa: CSVPAPSGQETQYF
CDR3nt: TGCAGCGTCCCCGCCCCCAGCGGTCAAGAGACCCAGTACTTC

d_gene: TRBD2
abundance: -
j_gene: TRBJ2-5
v_gene: TRBV7-2
CDR3aa: CASSWGLAGTETQYF
CDR3nt: TGTGCCAGCAGCTGGGGACTAGCGGGAACAGAGACCCAGTACTTC

d_gene: -
abundance: -
j_gene: TRBJ2-2
v_gene: TRBV4-1
CDR3aa: CASSQDETRATGELFF
CDR3nt: TGCGCCAGCAGCCAAGATGAGACCCGAGCCACCGGGGAGCTGTTTTTT

d_gene: -
abundance: -
j_gene: TRBJ2-1
v_gene: TRBV12-3/TRBV12-4
CDR3aa: CASSWGPSGYNEQFF
CDR3nt: TGTGCCAGCAGTTGGGGCCCGTCGGGGTACAATGAGCAGTTCTTC

d_gene: TRBD2
abundance: -
j_gene: TRBJ2-3
v_gene: TRBV29-1
CDR3aa: CSAEREWADTQYF
CDR3nt: TGCAGCGCAGAGCGGGAGTGGGCAGATACGCAGTATTTT

d_gene: -
abundance: -
j_gene: TRBJ1-3
v_gene: TRBV19
CDR3aa: CASSIWSLSGNTIYF
CDR3nt: TGTGCCAGTAGTATTTGGAGCCTCTCTGGAAACACCATATATTTT

d_gene: TRBD1
abundance: -
j_gene: TRBJ1-2
v_gene: TRBV19
CDR3aa: CATATGFLDGYTF
CDR3nt: TGTGCCACCGCGACAGGGTTTTTGGATGGCTACACCTTC

d_gene: TRBD2
abundance: -
j_gene: TRBJ2-7
v_gene: TRBV28
CDR3aa: CASSPTSGSLFEQYF
CDR3nt: TGTGCCAGCAGCCCCACTAGCGGGAGCCTCTTCGAGCAGTACTTC

d_gene: -
abundance: -
j_gene: TRBJ1-2
v_gene: TRBV7-8
CDR3aa: CASSSEEGFGYTF
CDR3nt: TGTGCCAGCAGCTCCGAGGAGGGTTTCGGCTACACCTTC

d_gene: -
abundance: -
j_gene: TRBJ1-1
v_gene: TRBV29-1
CDR3aa: CSVELGGSPEAFF
CDR3nt: TGCAGCGTCGAGTTAGGTGGGAGCCCTGAAGCTTTCTTT

d_gene: -
abundance: once
j_gene: TRBJ2-3
v_gene: TRBV7-3
CDR3aa: CASSSGQGWDTQYF
CDR3nt: TGTGCCAGCAGCTCAGGCCAGGGGTGGGATACGCAGTATTTT

d_gene: -
abundance: -
j_gene: TRBJ2-7
v_gene: TRBV27
CDR3aa: CASSPESGFLEQYF
CDR3nt: TGTGCCAGCAGTCCCGAATCTGGGTTTCTTGAGCAGTACTTC

d_gene: -
abundance: -
j_gene: TRBJ2-2
v_gene: TRBV3-1
CDR3aa: CASSPLPMLGNTGELFF
CDR3nt: TGTGCCAGCAGCCCTCTCCCCATGTTAGGAAACACCGGGGAGCTGTTTTTT

d_gene: -
abundance: -
j_gene: TRBJ1-1
v_gene: TRBV28
CDR3aa: CASGDTEAFF
CDR3nt: TGTGCCAGCGGGGACACTGAAGCTTTCTTT

d_gene: -
abundance: -
j_gene: TRBJ1-1
v_gene: TRBV12-5
CDR3aa: CASGPSWCGGGENTEAFF
CDR3nt: TGTGCTAGTGGTCCCTCATGGTGTGGGGGCGGTGAGAACACTGAAGCTTTCTTT

d_gene: -
abundance: -
j_gene: TRBJ2-7
v_gene: TRBV27
CDR3aa: CASSYGGLSPYEQYF
CDR3nt: TGTGCCAGCAGCTACGGAGGGCTTTCCCCCTACGAGCAGTACTTC

d_gene: -
abundance: -
j_gene: TRBJ1-2
v_gene: TRBV29-1
CDR3aa: CSVDGGYDGYTF
CDR3nt: TGCAGCGTTGATGGGGGTTACGATGGCTACACCTTC

d_gene: -
abundance: -
j_gene: TRBJ2-3
v_gene: TRBV2
CDR3aa: CASSVDSSTDTQYF
CDR3nt: TGTGCCAGCAGTGTAGACAGTAGCACAGATACGCAGTATTTT

d_gene: TRBD2
abundance: -
j_gene: TRBJ2-4
v_gene: TRBV3-1
CDR3aa: CASSPIVGGGGENIQYF
CDR3nt: TGTGCCAGCAGCCCAATTGTTGGTGGGGGAGGGGAAAACATTCAGTACTTC

d_gene: TRBD1
abundance: -
j_gene: TRBJ2-7
v_gene: TRBV7-9
CDR3aa: CASSSGQGSGYEQYF
CDR3nt: TGTGCCAGCAGCTCGGGACAGGGCTCGGGCTACGAGCAGTACTTC

d_gene: -
abundance: -
j_gene: TRBJ1-1
v_gene: TRBV6-1
CDR3aa: CASSIGSTEAFF
CDR3nt: TGTGCCAGCAGTATCGGGAGCACTGAAGCTTTCTTT